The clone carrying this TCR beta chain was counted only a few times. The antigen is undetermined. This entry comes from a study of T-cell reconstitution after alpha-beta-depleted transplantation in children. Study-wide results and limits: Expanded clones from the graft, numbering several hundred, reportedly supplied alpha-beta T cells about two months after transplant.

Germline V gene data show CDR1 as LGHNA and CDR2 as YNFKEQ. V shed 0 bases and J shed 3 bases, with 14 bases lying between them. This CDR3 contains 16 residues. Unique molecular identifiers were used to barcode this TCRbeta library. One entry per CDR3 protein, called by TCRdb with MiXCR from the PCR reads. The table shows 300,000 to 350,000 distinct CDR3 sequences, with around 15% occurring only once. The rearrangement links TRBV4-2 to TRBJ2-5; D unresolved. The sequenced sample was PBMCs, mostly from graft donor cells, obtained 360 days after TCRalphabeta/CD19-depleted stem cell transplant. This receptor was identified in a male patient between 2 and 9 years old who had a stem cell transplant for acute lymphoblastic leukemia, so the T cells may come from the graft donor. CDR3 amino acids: CASSQDQWLWEETQYF. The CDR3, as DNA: TGTGCCAGCAGCCAAGATCAGTGGCTATGGGAAGAGACCCAGTACTTC.